The source of this T cell receptor (beta chain) is a study of early T cells in non-severe SARS-CoV-2 infection (dated by TCRdb to about 2021). Regarding the study in general: Because TCR sequencing relied on bulk RNA taken from unsorted whole blood, pairing of alpha and beta chains was not possible.

Library prep was done by 5' RACE. The run used a NextSeq 500. Unique molecular identifiers were attached to individual cDNA molecules in the TCR library protocol so that sequencing error and PCR bias could be corrected. Sequencing covered both TCR alpha and beta chains, and within each sample the abundances of alpha and beta sequences were tightly co-correlated. On the study's bioinformatics: V gene, J gene and CDR3 annotation of TCR sequences was performed with Decombinator V4. Expanded TCRs were defined as changing significantly between any two time points under a Poisson model with p below 0.0001. TCR abundances were normalised to the total number of TCRs sequenced in each sample and reported as counts per million. TRAV1-2 paired with TRAJ12, TRAJ20 or TRAJ33 defined MAIT TCRs, while TRAV10 paired with TRAJ18 defined iNKT TCRs. VDJdb, accessed 1 November 2021, was searched for CMV, EBV and SARS-CoV-2 annotated TCRs, with TCRs annotated for multiple antigens excluded. The public reads were reanalyzed by TCRdb: fastp trimming at Q25, MiXCR alignment, in-frame beta chains only. CDR3 protein duplicates are merged, each entry listing the most common genes and DNA. TCRdb's processing, not the authors' own work, is the source of the V and J calls. Here the sample has over 60,000 distinct CDR3 sequences; about 9.5% occur a single time. The top ten constitute more than 7.5% of the sample.

This clonotype was seen more than once but under ten times. No cognate antigen has been identified for it. Base qualities are not provided; no much larger clone lies one nucleotide away. The germline ends are 10 bases apart after V is trimmed by 8 bases and J by 2 bases. From the germline V gene (reference sequence), CDR1 is SEHNR and CDR2 is FQNEAQ. The CDR3 has 14 amino acids, counting the end cysteine and phenylalanine. Kept here is only the CDR3 DNA, which spans 42 bases and is read in frame from base 1. Points the paper makes about the study in general: VDJdb matching was skewed toward anti-spike CD8 responses and likely underestimated virus-specific expansions, missing private and CD4 specificities.

A case-control design nested within a healthcare worker cohort in London, UK, was used, with weekly nasopharyngeal swab PCR tests and blood sampling performed. Healthcare workers were recruited during the week of the UK lockdown, between 23 and 31 March 2020, and followed weekly for up to about 16 weeks. This sequence was found in an adult who was a healthcare worker with PCR-confirmed SARS-CoV-2 infection or an uninfected control (not recorded which). The sequencing used whole blood, collected at baseline. Recombination linked TRBV7-9 to TRBJ2-6; 5 matching bases give a weak D call of TRBD2. CDR3 region: CASGSEAGANVLTF. In nucleotides, the sequence is TGTGCCAGCGGTAGCGAGGCTGGGGCCAACGTCCTGACTTTC. When the CDR3 is completed using the reference TRBV7-9 and TRBJ2-6 genes on either side, the full variable domain is DTGVSQNPRHKITKRGQNVTFRCDPISEHNRLYWYRQTLGQGPEFLTYFQNEAQLEKSRLLSDRFSAERPKGSFSTLEIQRTEQGDSAMYLCASGSEAGANVLTFGAGSRLTVL.